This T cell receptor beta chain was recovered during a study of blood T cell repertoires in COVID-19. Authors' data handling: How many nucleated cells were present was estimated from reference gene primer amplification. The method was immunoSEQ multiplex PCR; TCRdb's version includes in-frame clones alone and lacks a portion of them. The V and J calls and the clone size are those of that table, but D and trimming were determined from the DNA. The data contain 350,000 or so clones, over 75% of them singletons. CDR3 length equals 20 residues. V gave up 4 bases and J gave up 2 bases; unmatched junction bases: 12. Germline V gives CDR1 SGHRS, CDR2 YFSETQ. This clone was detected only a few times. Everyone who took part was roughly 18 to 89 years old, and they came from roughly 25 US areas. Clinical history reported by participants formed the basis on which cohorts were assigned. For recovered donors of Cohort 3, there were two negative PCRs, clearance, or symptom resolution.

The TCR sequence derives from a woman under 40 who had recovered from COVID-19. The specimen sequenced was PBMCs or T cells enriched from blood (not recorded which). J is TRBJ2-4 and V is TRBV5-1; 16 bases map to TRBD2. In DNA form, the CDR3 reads TGCGCCAGCAGCCCGGGGACTAGCGGGGGGGAAGTCGGACCCAAAAACATTCAGTACTTC. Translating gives CASSPGTSGGEVGPKNIQYF.